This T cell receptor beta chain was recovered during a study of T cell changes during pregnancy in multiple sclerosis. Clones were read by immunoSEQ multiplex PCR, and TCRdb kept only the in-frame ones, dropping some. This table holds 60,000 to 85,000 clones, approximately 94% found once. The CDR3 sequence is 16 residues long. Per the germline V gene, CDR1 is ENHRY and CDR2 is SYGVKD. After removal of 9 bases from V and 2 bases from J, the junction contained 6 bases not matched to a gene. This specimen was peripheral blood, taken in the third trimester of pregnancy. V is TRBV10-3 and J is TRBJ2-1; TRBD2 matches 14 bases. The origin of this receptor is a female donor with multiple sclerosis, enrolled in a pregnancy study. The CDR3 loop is CAIMGLAGAPYNEQFF. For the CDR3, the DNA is TGTGCCATAATGGGACTAGCGGGGGCCCCCTACAATGAGCAGTTCTTC.